This entry is about one TCR beta chain. Enrolled during active infection, Seattle patients were then followed longitudinally. The sample belongs to a study of blood T cell repertoires in COVID-19. On the study more broadly: PBMCs, B-cell-depleted T cells, or T cells provided the cDNA or gDNA that made up the material.

Trimming removed 6 bases at V and 8 bases at J, with 13 bases between. The CDR3 totals 12 residues. Germline V lookup: CDR1 MNHEY, CDR2 SVGAGI. The repertoire was sequenced with immunoSEQ multiplex PCR; TCRdb's copy has only in-frame clones and lacks some. Among about 120,000 clones listed, about 81% were seen once. The specimen sequenced was peripheral blood. The origin of this receptor is a man under 40 with COVID-19, enrolled during active disease. The V gene is TRBV6-5, the J gene TRBJ1-2; perhaps TRBD1 as D (6 bases). CDR3 loop: CASSPTGQGYTF. The CDR3 DNA follows: TGTGCCAGCAGCCCGACAGGCCAGGGCTACACCTTC.